This TCR beta chain is from a study of cytomegalovirus exposure and HLA in healthy donors. J gave up 0 bases and V 3 bases, and 4 bases lay outside the gene matches. CDR1 is MDHEN, CDR2 SYDVKM, per germline. The length of the CDR3 is 15 residues. Researchers ran the PCR with 60 Vbeta and 13 Jbeta primers. Profiling relied on immunoSEQ multiplex PCR, and the TCRdb table lists in-frame clones only, not all of them. This listing includes about 72,000 clones. The chain couples TRBV28 to TRBJ2-5; 7 bases agree with TRBD1. The specimen was PBMCs. This receptor was identified in a man aged 50-60 years in good health and CMV-seropositive. In nucleotides, the CDR3 is TGTGCCAGCAGTTTCCGACAGGGCTACCAAGAGACCCAGTACTTC. As protein: CASSFRQGYQETQYF.